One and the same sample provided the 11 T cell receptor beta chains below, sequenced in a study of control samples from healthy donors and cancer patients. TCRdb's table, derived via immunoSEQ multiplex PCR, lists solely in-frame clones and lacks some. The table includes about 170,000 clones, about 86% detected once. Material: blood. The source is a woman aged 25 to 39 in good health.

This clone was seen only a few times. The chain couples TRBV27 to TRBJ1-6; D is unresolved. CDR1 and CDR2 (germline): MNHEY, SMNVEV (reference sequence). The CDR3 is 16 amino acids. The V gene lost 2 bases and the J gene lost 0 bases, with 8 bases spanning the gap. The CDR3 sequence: CASSLEGSSYNSPLHF. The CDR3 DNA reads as TGTGCCAGCAGTTTAGAGGGCAGCTCCTATAATTCACCCCTCCACTTT.

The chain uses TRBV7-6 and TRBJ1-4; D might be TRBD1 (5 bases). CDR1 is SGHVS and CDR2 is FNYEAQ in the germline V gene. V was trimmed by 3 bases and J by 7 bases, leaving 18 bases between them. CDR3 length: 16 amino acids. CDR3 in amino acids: CASSLAPQGVSEKLFF. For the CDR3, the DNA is TGTGCCAGCAGCTTGGCCCCCCAGGGTGTCTCTGAAAAACTGTTTTTT.

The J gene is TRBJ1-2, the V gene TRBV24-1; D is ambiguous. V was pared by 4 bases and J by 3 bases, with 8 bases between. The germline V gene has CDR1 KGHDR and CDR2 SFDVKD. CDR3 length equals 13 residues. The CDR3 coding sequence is TGTGCCACCAGTGAAACCAGAGACTATGGCTACACCTTC. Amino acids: CATSETRDYGYTF.

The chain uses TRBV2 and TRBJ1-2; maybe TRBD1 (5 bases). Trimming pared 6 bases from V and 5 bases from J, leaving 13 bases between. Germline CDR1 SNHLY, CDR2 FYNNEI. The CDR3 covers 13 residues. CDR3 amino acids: CASSEGLIYGYTF. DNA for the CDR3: TGTGCCAGCAGCGAGGGACTGATTTATGGCTACACCTTC.

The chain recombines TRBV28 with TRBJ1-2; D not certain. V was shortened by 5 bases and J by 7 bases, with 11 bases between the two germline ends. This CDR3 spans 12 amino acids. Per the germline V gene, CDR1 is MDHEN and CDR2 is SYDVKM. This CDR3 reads CASSVLYGGYTF. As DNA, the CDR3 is TGTGCCAGCAGTGTTCTCTACGGTGGCTACACCTTC.

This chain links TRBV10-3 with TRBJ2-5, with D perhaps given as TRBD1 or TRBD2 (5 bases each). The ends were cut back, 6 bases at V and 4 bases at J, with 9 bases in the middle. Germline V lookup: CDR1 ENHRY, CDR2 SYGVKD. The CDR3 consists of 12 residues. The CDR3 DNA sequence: TGTGCCATCAGGGGGGAAGGAGAGACCCAGTACTTC. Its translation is CAIRGEGETQYF.

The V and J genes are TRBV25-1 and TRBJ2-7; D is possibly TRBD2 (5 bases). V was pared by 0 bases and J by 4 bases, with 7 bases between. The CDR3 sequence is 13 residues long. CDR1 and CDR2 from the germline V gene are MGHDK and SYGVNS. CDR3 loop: CASSEYGRYEQYF. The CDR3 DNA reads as TGTGCCAGCAGTGAATATGGGAGATACGAGCAGTACTTC.

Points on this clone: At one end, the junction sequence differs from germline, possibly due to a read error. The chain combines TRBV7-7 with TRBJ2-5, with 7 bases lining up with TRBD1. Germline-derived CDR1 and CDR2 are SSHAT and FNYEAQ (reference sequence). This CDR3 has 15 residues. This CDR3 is CASSLALQGQETQYF. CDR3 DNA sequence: TGTGCTAGCAGCTTAGCTCTACAGGGGCAAGAGACCCAGTACTTC.

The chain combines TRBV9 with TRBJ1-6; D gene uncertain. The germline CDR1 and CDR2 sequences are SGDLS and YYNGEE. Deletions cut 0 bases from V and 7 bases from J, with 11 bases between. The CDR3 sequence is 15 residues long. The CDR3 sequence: CASSVVGGWNSPLHF. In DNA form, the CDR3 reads TGTGCCAGCAGCGTAGTCGGTGGGTGGAATTCACCCCTCCACTTT.

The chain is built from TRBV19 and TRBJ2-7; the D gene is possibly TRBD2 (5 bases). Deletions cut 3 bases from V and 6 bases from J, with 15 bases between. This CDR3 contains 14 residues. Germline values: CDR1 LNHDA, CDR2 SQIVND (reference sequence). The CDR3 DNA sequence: TGTGCCAGTAGTATTGCTAGCTCGGTACGCGAGCAGTACTTC. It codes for CASSIASSVREQYF.

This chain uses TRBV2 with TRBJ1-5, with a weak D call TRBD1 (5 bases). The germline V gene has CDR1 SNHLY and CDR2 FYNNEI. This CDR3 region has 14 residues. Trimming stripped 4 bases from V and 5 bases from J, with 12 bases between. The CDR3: CASSVGQGYQPQHF. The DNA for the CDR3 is TGTGCCAGCAGTGTCGGGCAGGGCTATCAGCCCCAGCATTTT.